The clone carrying this T cell receptor (beta chain) was observed many times. Its antigen is unknown. Three nested ARM-PCR rounds with V-beta and C-beta primers built TCRB libraries. Input was about 450 ng total RNA, reverse-transcribed with a C-beta primer. These TCRB libraries lack any described unique molecular identifiers. TCRdb fed the multiplex PCR reads into MiXCR, producing one record per CDR3 protein. The data show 25,000 to 40,000 distinct CDR3 sequences, 60% to 65% seen once. The data belong to a study of tumor-infiltrating lymphocytes in glioblastoma multiforme. Whole-study findings and limits: RNA-based TCR sequencing may distort clone frequencies, since cells carry unequal TCR transcript numbers. Only one glioblastoma patient had TCR and mutation analysis.

The sequencing input was brain tumor tissue. The clonotype was recovered from a male donor with glioblastoma.

CDR3 in amino acids: CSVIGVSANTGELFF. For the CDR3, the DNA is TGCAGCGTGATCGGTGTCAGCGCGAACACCGGGGAGCTGTTTTTT. The J gene is TRBJ2-2, the V gene TRBV29-1; D is ambiguous. The V end was cut by 6 bases, the J end by 0 bases, with 14 bases between. Germline-derived CDR1 and CDR2 are SQVTM and ANQGSEA. The CDR3 runs to 15 residues.